This T cell receptor (beta chain) was recorded in a study of CD8+CD57+ T cells in acquired aplastic anemia (dated by TCRdb to the late 2010s). Some background on the complete study: A mean of about 3.2 ug of DNA, ranging from 0.2 to 27.4 ug, was extracted from sorted CD4+ and CD8+ cells. CD8+CD57+ expansion was defined as a frequency above the mean frequency observed in healthy subjects.

The CDR3 has 14 amino acids, counting both end residues. CDR1 and CDR2 were assigned from the germline V gene (reference sequence) as SEHNR and FQNEAQ. TCR beta VDJ combination and CDR3 sequence profiling used genomic DNA as the template. An Illumina HiSeq 2000 was the platform used for TCR repertoire sequencing. On the study's bioinformatics: Repertoires were assessed using TRBV/TRBJ rearrangement plots, CDR3 size and DJ length profiles, and Simpson's diversity index. Whichever DNA sequence was most abundant in the deep sequencing data was defined as the immunodominant clone. CDR3 amino acid sequences were checked for sharing between subjects and were compared against published repertoires and the VDJdb database. TCRdb reprocessed the public reads (quality trimming at Q25 with fastp, clone calling with MiXCR) and kept in-frame beta chains. Each record represents a unique CDR3 protein, reported with the most common genes and DNA among its rows. The V and J calls and clone size come from TCRdb's table, not from the authors' own analysis. Here the sample has 200,000 to 300,000 distinct CDR3 sequences; approximately 86% occur a single time. The ten largest clones add up to less than 50% of the sample.

With regard to this clonotype: The specificity of this receptor is unknown. A much larger clone lies one base from this, so it may be a read error. The conserved phenylalanine or tryptophan is not found at the CDR3 terminus, so this likely reflects a read error. The DNA is omitted, as the CDR3 cannot be located on it reliably, and the CDR3 follows TCRdb's listing.

Results and caveats for the whole study, not just this receptor: Nearly 30 CD8+ CDR3 sequences were found in both patients and controls but appeared to be highly expressed in patients and within the immunodominant clones of the patients. CD8+ Simpson's diversity did not differ significantly between patients and healthy controls (P=0.060).

Patients chosen for sequencing had shown expansion of CD8+CD57+ cells by flow cytometry. All patients had severe acquired aplastic anemia diagnosed by International Study of Aplastic Anemia and Agranulocytosis and Camitta criteria. No therapy had been received by the patients at the time of blood sampling. The study deep-sequenced TCR repertoires of sorted CD4+ and CD8+ blood T cells from severe aplastic anemia patients and healthy subjects. Patients were enrolled under clinicaltrials.gov protocols 00001620, 01623167, 00001397, 00071045, 00081523 and 00961064 in the USA. Ficoll-Paque density gradient centrifugation was used to isolate peripheral blood mononuclear cells. Before DNA extraction, CD4+ and CD8+ T cells were sorted with FACS or magnetic beads.

This clonotype was sampled from a human donor with aplastic anemia. The source material was sorted CD4+, CD8+, or CD8+CD57+ T cells (not recorded which) from PBMCs. The rearranged chain carries TRBV7-9 and TRBJ2-3; the table gives TRBD1 as D, unverified against the DNA. The CDR3 has the sequence CASSPGTGDHTDTL.